This paragraph covers one T cell receptor beta chain sequence. No antigen is known for it. Generated by immunoSEQ multiplex PCR, the TCRdb table keeps only in-frame clones and is missing some. The table lists approximately 740,000 clones, around 72% of them singletons, with more than 1.5% in the top ten. CDR1 and CDR2 from the germline V gene are SGHAT and FQNNGV. The CDR3 has 15 residues. J gave up 5 bases and V 3 bases, and 9 bases lay outside the gene matches. This record comes from a study of shared clonotypes between healthy human individuals. Study findings and constraints: Generally, estimated richness proved larger in naive subsets than it did in memory subsets.

This chain links TRBV11-2 with TRBJ2-5; 7 bases agree with TRBD2. Sequencing input: memory CD4+ T cells sorted from blood. The subset: CD45RA-negative fraction. The receptor was isolated from a woman in her 30s in good health. CDR3 sequence (DNA): TGTGCCAGCAGCTTGGCGGGAGTGGATGGCGAGACCCAGTACTTC. Translating it yields CASSLAGVDGETQYF.